A single sample gave rise to the 29 T cell receptor beta chains below, sequenced in a study of cytomegalovirus exposure and HLA in healthy donors. PCR used 60 Vbeta primers and 13 Jbeta primers. TCRdb's copy holds only in-frame clones and misses some; the assay was immunoSEQ multiplex PCR. In the table there are roughly 66,000 clones, approximately 60% of which are singletons. The sequenced sample was PBMCs. The receptors were sampled from a woman in her forties or fifties in good health and CMV-seronegative.

This clone has more than one count but fewer than ten. The chain employs TRBV4-1 and TRBJ1-2; 8 bases match TRBD1. Germline V lookup: CDR1 MGHRA, CDR2 YSYEKL. V lost 1 base, J lost 4 bases, and 5 bases stayed unmatched. This CDR3 region has 15 residues. CDR3 DNA: TGCGCCAGCAGCCAAGCTTGGACAGGGCGCTATGGCTACACCTTC. Protein product: CASSQAWTGRYGYTF.

CDR3 DNA: TGCGCCAGCAGCTTGGGGACAGCTAATCCGGGGCAGTATTTT. Translating gives CASSLGTANPGQYF. V gene TRBV5-1 combines with J gene TRBJ2-3, with D perhaps TRBD1 (6 bases). Germline assignment: CDR1 SGHRS and CDR2 YFSETQ. There are 14 residues in the CDR3. V shed 0 bases and J shed 11 bases, with 16 bases lying between them.

This clone was detected only a few times. The chain joins TRBV29-1 to TRBJ2-3; tentatively, D is TRBD2 (6 bases). Germline V gene lookup returns CDR1 SQVTM and CDR2 ANQGSEA. The CDR3 is 14 residues long. Trimming took 4 bases from V and 1 from J, leaving 12 bases between them. CDR3 amino acids: CSVVSGLRTDTQYF. The CDR3 bases are TGCAGCGTTGTCTCGGGACTTCGCACAGATACGCAGTATTTT.

The rearrangement uses TRBV4-2 and TRBJ2-2; 13 positions match TRBD2. The V and J ends lost 0 bases and 5 bases, in that order; junction bases with no gene match: 0. The CDR3 sequence is 16 residues long. Germline lookup yields CDR1 LGHNA and CDR2 YNFKEQ. Here the CDR3 DNA reads TGTGCCAGCAGCCAAGAGACTAGCGGGAGGACCGGGGAGCTGTTTTTT. It translates to CASSQETSGRTGELFF.

This clone was seen more than once but under ten times. CDR3 residues: CASRRQGASTEAFF. CDR3 nucleotide sequence: TGTGCCAGCAGACGACAGGGGGCGAGTACTGAAGCTTTCTTT. V usage is TRBV6-5 and J usage is TRBJ1-1, with TRBD1 identical over 10 bases. The length of the CDR3 is 14 residues. Germline-derived CDR1 and CDR2 are MNHEY and SVGAGI. V lost 6 bases, J lost 5 bases, and 6 bases stayed unmatched.

This clone was found a few times. The rearrangement joins TRBV28 to TRBJ2-1; 10 bases are a match to TRBD2. The ends lost 5 bases at V and 1 base at J; junction bases unmatched: 2. From germline, CDR1 is MDHEN and CDR2 SYDVKM. The CDR3 length is 15 residues. CDR3 loop: CASSGTSESYNEQFF. In DNA, the CDR3 is TGTGCCAGCAGTGGGACTAGCGAGTCCTACAATGAGCAGTTCTTC.

V gene TRBV5-5 combines with J gene TRBJ1-5; 7 nucleotides line up with TRBD1. Germline V gene sequence: CDR1 SGHKS, CDR2 YYEKEE (reference sequence). There are 15 residues in the CDR3. Trimming at V came to 4 bases and at J to 4 bases, leaving 8 bases not matched to a gene. This chain's CDR3 is CASSPGTAHNQPQHF. Here the CDR3 DNA reads TGTGCCAGCAGCCCCGGGACAGCGCATAATCAGCCCCAGCATTTT.

The V and J genes are TRBV6-5 and TRBJ1-2; 7 bases are a match to TRBD1. CDR3 length: 15 residues. Trimming at V came to 0 bases and at J to 3 bases, leaving 4 bases not matched to a gene. Germline V gene sequence: CDR1 MNHEY, CDR2 SVGAGI. This chain's CDR3 is CASSYSTGPYYGYTF. The DNA of the CDR3 is TGTGCCAGCAGTTACTCGACAGGGCCCTACTATGGCTACACCTTC.

This clone was counted between two and nine times. Other DNA sequences in the sample encode the same CDR3. V is TRBV7-9 and J is TRBJ1-1; the match to TRBD1 covers 8 bases. Germline loops: CDR1 SEHNR, CDR2 FQNEAQ (reference sequence). Trimming took 2 bases from V and 3 from J; bases not matched to a gene: 2. The CDR3 has 14 amino acids. CDR3 DNA sequence: TGTGCCAGCAGCTTACCAGGGGGCGACACTGAAGCTTTCTTT. Encoded protein: CASSLPGGDTEAFF.

The chain couples TRBV6-5 to TRBJ2-7; a weak D match, TRBD2 (5 bases). V shed 6 bases and J shed 7 bases, with 16 bases lying between them. CDR1 and CDR2 from the germline V gene are MNHEY and SVGAGI. The CDR3 is made up of 13 amino acids. For the CDR3, the DNA is TGTGCCAGCAGCGCGATTCGGCCGGGGGAGCAGTACTTC. Encoded protein: CASSAIRPGEQYF.

This clone was counted a single time. This chain connects TRBV6-5 to TRBJ2-7, with no clear D. The germline gives CDR1 MNHEY, CDR2 SVGAGI. V was shortened by 5 bases and J by 2 bases, with 13 bases between the two germline ends. This CDR3 comprises 14 residues. This CDR3 is CASSRGLVAYEQYF. The CDR3 nucleotides read TGTGCCAGCAGTCGAGGATTAGTGGCCTACGAGCAGTACTTC.

This clone was found a few times. The rearrangement uses TRBV5-1 and TRBJ2-7, with a tentative D call TRBD1 (6 bases). Trimming cost V 0 bases and J 4 bases, with 20 bases left between them. The CDR3 has 17 residues. Germline V gene sequence: CDR1 SGHRS, CDR2 YFSETQ. CDR3 DNA sequence: TGCGCCAGCAGCTTGGCTGAGGGCGGACAGATAATTTACGAGCAGTACTTC. Encoded protein: CASSLAEGGQIIYEQYF.

The chain carries TRBV9 and TRBJ2-5, with 8 bases identical to TRBD2. This CDR3 has 14 residues. From germline, CDR1 is SGDLS and CDR2 YYNGEE. The J segment lost 5 bases and the V segment lost 3 bases, leaving 6 bases of the junction unmatched. Here the CDR3 DNA reads TGTGCCAGCAGCGGAGGACTAGCAGCGGAGACCCAGTACTTC. Translating gives CASSGGLAAETQYF.

The chain is built from TRBV27 and TRBJ2-3, with TRBD2 as a possible D gene (5 bases). Germline loops: CDR1 MNHEY, CDR2 SMNVEV (reference sequence). The CDR3 totals 15 residues. V lost 5 bases to trimming and J lost 1 base, with 13 bases between them. CDR3 loop: CASSAYPGGTDTQYF. The CDR3 bases are TGTGCCAGCAGTGCCTACCCCGGGGGCACAGATACGCAGTATTTT.

CDR3 bases: TGTGCCACCAGCAGAGATTGGGGACTAGCGGGAAGGTACGAGCAGTACTTC. This gives the protein CATSRDWGLAGRYEQYF. The chain recombines TRBV15 with TRBJ2-7; 13 bases are a match to TRBD2. Germline CDR1 reads LNHNV; CDR2 reads YYDKDF (reference sequence). The trim removed 0 bases at V and 4 bases at J, leaving 6 bases unmatched. This CDR3 has 17 residues.

Remarks on this clone: A read error is possible here, since a much larger clone lies one base away. This CDR3 is also generated by other DNA sequences in the sample. This chain uses TRBV6-6 with TRBJ1-1, with 7 bases fitting TRBD1. The germline CDR1 and CDR2 sequences are MNHNY and SVGAGI (reference sequence). The CDR3 spans 11 residues. CDR3 protein: CASIKTGEAFF. Here the CDR3 DNA reads TGTGCTAGCATTAAGACAGGGGAAGCTTTCTTT.

The CDR3 sequence: CASSYAGQGGGGELFF. The CDR3 region has the DNA TGTGCCAGCAGTTACGCGGGACAGGGGGGCGGCGGGGAGCTGTTTTTT. The rearrangement uses TRBV6-5 and TRBJ2-2; 11 bases fit TRBD1. V lost 2 bases to trimming and J lost 7 bases; unmatched junction nucleotides: 6. The CDR3 runs to 16 residues. CDR1 is MNHEY and CDR2 is SVGAGI in the germline V gene.

The chain couples TRBV28 to TRBJ2-7, with 8 positions matching TRBD2. Germline V gives CDR1 MDHEN, CDR2 SYDVKM. There are 14 residues in the CDR3. J gave up 4 bases and V 6 bases, and 8 bases lay outside the gene matches. CDR3 loop: CASSQAGAGYEQYF. CDR3 DNA: TGTGCCAGCAGCCAAGCGGGGGCGGGTTACGAGCAGTACTTC.

This clone was found a few times. The chain has TRBV19 and TRBJ2-5; the D gene is possibly TRBD2 (7 bases). The CDR3 has 15 residues. V lost 5 bases and J 2 bases, leaving 15 bases between the germline ends. Looked up from germline, CDR1 is LNHDA and CDR2 is SQIVND (reference sequence). The DNA for the CDR3 is TGTGCCAGTAGTGAACAGGGAGGGGGTCAAGAGACCCAGTACTTC. It is translated as CASSEQGGGQETQYF.

This clone was counted between two and nine times. The chain employs TRBV25-1 and TRBJ2-5; D is unclear. The CDR3 extends over 17 amino acids. Deletions cut 5 bases from V and 2 bases from J, with 21 bases between. Germline assignment: CDR1 MGHDK and CDR2 SYGVNS. CDR3 in DNA: TGTGCCAGCAGTCATGATCCGTCGGTGTACGAGCAAGAGACCCAGTACTTC. It codes for CASSHDPSVYEQETQYF.

V is TRBV6-5 and J is TRBJ2-5; 9 bases align to TRBD2. J was trimmed by 5 bases and V by 6 bases; bases with no gene match: 7. This CDR3 contains 14 residues. Looked up from germline, CDR1 is MNHEY and CDR2 is SVGAGI. The CDR3 DNA is TGTGCCAGCAGCCAATGGCGGGGGGGGGAGACCCAGTACTTC. Its protein is CASSQWRGGETQYF.

The V gene is TRBV27, the J gene TRBJ2-3, with 8 bases that match TRBD2. The CDR3 has 15 amino acids. J was trimmed by 1 base and V by 2 bases; bases with no gene match: 2. Germline V CDR1 and CDR2: MNHEY, SMNVEV (reference sequence). CDR3 sequence (DNA): TGTGCCAGCAGTTTAAAGACTAGCGGCACAGATACGCAGTATTTT. This codes for CASSLKTSGTDTQYF.

V gene TRBV4-1 combines with J gene TRBJ1-1, with 7 nucleotides matching TRBD1. Trimming removed 0 bases from V and 1 base from J; junction bases left unmatched: 5. The CDR3 consists of 16 residues. Germline values: CDR1 MGHRA, CDR2 YSYEKL. The CDR3 spells CASSQDGRQGNTEAFF. In nucleotides, the CDR3 is TGCGCCAGCAGCCAAGATGGGAGACAGGGGAACACTGAAGCTTTCTTT.

The chain is built from TRBV18 and TRBJ1-4, with 8 bases matching TRBD1. This CDR3 is built from 16 residues. Germline V lookup: CDR1 KGHSH, CDR2 LQKENI. The J segment lost 8 bases and the V segment lost 3 bases, leaving 11 bases of the junction unmatched. CDR3 protein: CASSPPSGTGKEKLFF. In DNA form, the CDR3 reads TGTGCCAGCTCACCTCCTTCCGGGACAGGCAAGGAAAAACTGTTTTTT.

The chain recombines TRBV28 with TRBJ1-1; D call uncertain. The CDR3 consists of 13 residues. CDR1 is MDHEN, CDR2 SYDVKM, per germline. Trimming stripped 10 bases from V and 3 bases from J, with 15 bases between. The DNA for the CDR3 is TGTGCCACTCTCACGGGGTGGGACACTGAAGCTTTCTTT. It is translated as CATLTGWDTEAFF.

The chain couples TRBV5-1 to TRBJ2-7, with 8 bases aligning to TRBD2. The CDR3 totals 15 residues. The V segment lost 0 bases and the J segment 3 bases; nucleotides outside the gene matches: 5. Germline V gene lookup returns CDR1 SGHRS and CDR2 YFSETQ. CDR3 loop: CASSLVVAGLYEQYF. As DNA, the CDR3 is TGCGCCAGCAGCTTGGTAGTAGCGGGACTCTACGAGCAGTACTTC.

The V call is TRBV5-4, the J call TRBJ2-7, with TRBD2 matching over 9 bases. CDR3 length equals 17 residues. Losses at the gene ends were 4 bases for V and 1 base for J; bases not matched to a gene: 12. Looked up from germline, CDR1 is SGHNT and CDR2 is YYREEE (reference sequence). This chain's CDR3 is CASSRLAAGRISYEQYF. In nucleotides, the CDR3 is TGTGCCAGCAGCCGACTAGCGGCGGGTCGTATATCCTACGAGCAGTACTTC.

The chain joins TRBV7-2 to TRBJ1-1; D gene uncertain. Germline assignment: CDR1 SGHTA and CDR2 FQGNSA. CDR3 length equals 12 residues. V was trimmed by 6 bases and J by 8 bases, leaving 13 bases between them. The CDR3 reads CASSPRRREAFF. In DNA form, the CDR3 reads TGTGCCAGCAGTCCTCGAAGGAGGGAAGCTTTCTTT.

The chain uses TRBV7-2 and TRBJ1-1; maybe TRBD1 (6 bases). This CDR3 comprises 14 residues. Per germline, CDR1 SGHTA and CDR2 FQGNSA. V gave up 3 bases and J gave up 4 bases, with 12 bases separating them. The CDR3 region has the DNA TGTGCCAGCAGCTTGGGGGCCTTTTTCACTGAAGCTTTCTTT. Protein product: CASSLGAFFTEAFF.